The present entry profiles one TCR beta chain with its context. These data originate in a study of molecular identifiers for immune sequencing clone quantification. The authors sorted naive CD8 T cells as CD8+CD4-CCR7+CD45RA+. Both previously described methods and listed TCR primers were employed to make bulk TCR libraries. A single record per CDR3 protein comes from TCRdb applying MiXCR to the PCR reads. The sample carries 85,000 to 90,000 distinct CDR3 sequences, roughly 25% recorded once. CDR3 length: 16 residues. V was clipped by 1 base and J by 0 bases, with 11 bases between them. Germline values: CDR1 SGHAT, CDR2 FQNNGV.

This sequence joins TRBV11-2 and TRBJ2-3; no definite D call. The source material was naive CD8+ T cells from blood, with Jurkat cell RNA spiked in. The sample's subset: FACS-sorted CD8+CD4-CCR7+CD45RA+ naive T cells. This receptor was obtained from a human donor in good health. Some libraries in this study had Jurkat cell RNA spiked in. CDR3 nucleotides: TGTGCCAGCAGCTTAGGGTACAGTACTAGCACAGATACGCAGTATTTT. Protein sequence: CASSLGYSTSTDTQYF.